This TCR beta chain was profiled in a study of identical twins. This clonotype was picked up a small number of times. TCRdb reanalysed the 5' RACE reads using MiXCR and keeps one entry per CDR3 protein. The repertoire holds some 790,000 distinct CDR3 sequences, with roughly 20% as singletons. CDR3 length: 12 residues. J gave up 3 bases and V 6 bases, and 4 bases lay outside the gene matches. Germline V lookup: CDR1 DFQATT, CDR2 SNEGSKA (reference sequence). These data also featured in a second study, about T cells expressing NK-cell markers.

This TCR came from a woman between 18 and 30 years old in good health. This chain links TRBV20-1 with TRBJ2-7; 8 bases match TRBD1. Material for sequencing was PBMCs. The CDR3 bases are TGCAGTGCCATCACAGGGGGCTACGAGCAGTACTTC. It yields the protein CSAITGGYEQYF.